The T cell receptor beta chain under discussion was sequenced for a study of identifying expanded T cells in peripheral blood. Repertoires were generated with immunoSEQ multiplex PCR, while TCRdb's copy carries only in-frame clones and drops some. The sample shows more than 50,000 clones, about 83% of them seen only once. The CDR3 extends over 13 amino acids. This clone came up a few times. This TCR derives from a person aged 18-70 years in good health. The J gene is TRBJ1-5, the V gene TRBV12-2; TRBD1 is the table's D call, not checked against the DNA. TRBV12-2 is described as a pseudogene. Sequenced input: blood. CDR3: CASRLGQDVPQHF. The DNA of the CDR3 is TGTGCAAGTCGCTTAGGGCAGGATGTGCCCCAGCATTTT.